This T cell receptor beta chain was profiled in a study of T-cell memory formation after mild COVID-19. 5'RACE with constant-segment primers built TCRalpha and TCRbeta cDNA libraries with UMIs. From the 5' RACE reads, TCRdb called clonotypes with MiXCR, one entry per CDR3 protein. This sample has around 300,000 distinct CDR3 sequences, with 15% to 20% found just once. This clonotype occurred a few times. The V gene's germline CDR1 is MGHRA and CDR2 YSYEKL. The V gene lost 4 bases and the J gene lost 5 bases, with 11 bases spanning the gap. CDR3 length: 13 amino acids. The genes are TRBV4-1 and TRBJ1-2, with a possible D match to TRBD1 (6 bases). Specimen: PBMCs or a T cell subset sorted from them (not recorded which). This TCR came from a man aged 18 to 30 who had mild COVID-19 (a few samples of this study predate the infection). Cell type and time point are not known. The CDR3 reads CASSLRQDYGYTF. CDR3 bases: TGCGCCAGCAGCCTCCGACAGGATTATGGCTACACCTTC.